The sequence of this T cell receptor (beta chain) was determined in a study of coeliac disease. Sequencing used one aliquot of 500,000 to 550,000 cells per fraction. Germline-derived CDR1 and CDR2 are KGHSH and LQKENI. The CDR3 has 15 residues. J gave up 8 bases and V 2 bases, and 8 bases lay outside the gene matches. TCRdb's copy holds only in-frame clones and misses some; the assay was immunoSEQ multiplex PCR. The sample records about 4,300 clones, roughly 60% being singletons. Sequencing input: intraepithelial lymphocytes from the gut. The receptor's source is a human donor with active celiac disease. This sequence joins TRBV18 and TRBJ2-3, with TRBD1 matching 9 bases. CDR3 amino acids: CASSPSNRGRPTQYF. CDR3 DNA: TGTGCCAGCTCACCATCCAACAGGGGGCGGCCTACGCAGTATTTT.